The text below deals with one T cell receptor (beta chain). This record belongs to a study of cytomegalovirus exposure and HLA in healthy donors. Clones were read by immunoSEQ multiplex PCR, and TCRdb kept only the in-frame ones, dropping some. Of 65,000 to 90,000 clones listed, about 95% are singletons. Germline CDR1 DFQATT, CDR2 SNEGSKA (reference sequence). V was clipped by 3 bases and J by 10 bases, with 9 bases between them. The CDR3 length is 10 residues. The J gene is TRBJ2-5, the V gene TRBV20-1; TRBD2 is a possible D gene (5 bases). The sequenced material came from PBMCs. This receptor was obtained from a man between 18 and 29 years old in good health and CMV-seronegative. The CDR3 loop reads CSASGRGQYF. CDR3 in DNA: TGCAGTGCTAGTGGCCGGGGCCAGTACTTC.